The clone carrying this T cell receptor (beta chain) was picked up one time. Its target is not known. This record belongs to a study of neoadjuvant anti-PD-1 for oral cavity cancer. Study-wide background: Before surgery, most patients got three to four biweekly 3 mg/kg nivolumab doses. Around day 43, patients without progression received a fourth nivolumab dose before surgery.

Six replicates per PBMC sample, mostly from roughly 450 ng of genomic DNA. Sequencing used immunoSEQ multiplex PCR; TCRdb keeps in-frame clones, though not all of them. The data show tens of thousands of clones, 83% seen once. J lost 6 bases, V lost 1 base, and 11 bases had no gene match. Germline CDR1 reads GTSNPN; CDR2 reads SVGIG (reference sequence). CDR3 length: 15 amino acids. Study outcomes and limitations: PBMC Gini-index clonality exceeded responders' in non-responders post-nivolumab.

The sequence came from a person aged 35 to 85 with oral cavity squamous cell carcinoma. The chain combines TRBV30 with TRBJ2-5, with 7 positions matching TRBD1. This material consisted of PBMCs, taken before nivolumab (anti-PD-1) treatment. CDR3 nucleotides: TGTGCCTGGAGTGACCAAACACAGGGGTGGCAGACCCAGTACTTC. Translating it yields CAWSDQTQGWQTQYF.